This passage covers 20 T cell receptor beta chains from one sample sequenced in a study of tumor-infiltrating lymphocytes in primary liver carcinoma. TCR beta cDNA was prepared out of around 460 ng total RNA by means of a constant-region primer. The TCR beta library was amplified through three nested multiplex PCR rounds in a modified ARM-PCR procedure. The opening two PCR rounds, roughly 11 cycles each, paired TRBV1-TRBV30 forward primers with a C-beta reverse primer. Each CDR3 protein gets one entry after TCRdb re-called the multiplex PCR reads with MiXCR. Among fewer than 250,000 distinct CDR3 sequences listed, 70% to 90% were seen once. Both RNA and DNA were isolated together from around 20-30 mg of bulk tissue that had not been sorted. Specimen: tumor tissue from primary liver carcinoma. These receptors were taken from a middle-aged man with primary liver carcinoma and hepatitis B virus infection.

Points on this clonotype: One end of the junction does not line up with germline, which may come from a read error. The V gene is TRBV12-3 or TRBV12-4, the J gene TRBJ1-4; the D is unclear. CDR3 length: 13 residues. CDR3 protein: CASSLAGTKKLFF. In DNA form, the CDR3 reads TGTGCCAGCAGTTTAGCTGGAACTAAAAAGCTGTTTTTT.

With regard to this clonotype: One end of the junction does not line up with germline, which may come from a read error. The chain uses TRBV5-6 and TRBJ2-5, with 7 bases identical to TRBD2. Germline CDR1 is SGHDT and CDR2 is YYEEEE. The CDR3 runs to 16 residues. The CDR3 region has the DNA TGTGCCAGCAGCCCCCCGAGAGGGACTATTCAAGAGACCCGGTACTTC. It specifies CASSPPRGTIQETRYF.

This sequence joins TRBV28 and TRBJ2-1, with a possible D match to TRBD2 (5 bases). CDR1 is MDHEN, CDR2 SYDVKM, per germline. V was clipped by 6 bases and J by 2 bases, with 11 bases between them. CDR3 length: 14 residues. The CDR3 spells CASSRSSAYNEQFF. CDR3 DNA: TGTGCCAGCAGCCGGAGTAGCGCCTACAATGAGCAGTTCTTC.

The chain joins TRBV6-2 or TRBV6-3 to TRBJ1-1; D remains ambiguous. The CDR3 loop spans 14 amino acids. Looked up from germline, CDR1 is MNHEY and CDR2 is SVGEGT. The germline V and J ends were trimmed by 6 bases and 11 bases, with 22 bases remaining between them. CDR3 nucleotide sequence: TGTGCCAGCAGATACCCCTGGGTGATCCCGACGGCTTTCTTT. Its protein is CASRYPWVIPTAFF.

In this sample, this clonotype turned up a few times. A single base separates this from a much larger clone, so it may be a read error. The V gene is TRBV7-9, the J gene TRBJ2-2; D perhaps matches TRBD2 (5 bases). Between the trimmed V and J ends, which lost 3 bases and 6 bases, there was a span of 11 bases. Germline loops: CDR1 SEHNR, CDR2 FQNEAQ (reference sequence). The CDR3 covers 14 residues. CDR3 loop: CASSFGGNAGELFF. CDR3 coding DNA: TGTGCCAGCAGCTTTGGAGGAAACGCCGGGGAGCTGTTTTTT.

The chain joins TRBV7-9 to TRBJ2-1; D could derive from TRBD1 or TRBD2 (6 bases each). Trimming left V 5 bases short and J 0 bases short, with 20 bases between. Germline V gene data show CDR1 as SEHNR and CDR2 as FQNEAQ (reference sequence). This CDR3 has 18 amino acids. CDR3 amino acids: CASSPETRGGSSYNEQFF. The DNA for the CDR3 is TGTGCCAGCAGCCCCGAGACTAGAGGGGGAAGCTCCTACAATGAGCAGTTCTTC.

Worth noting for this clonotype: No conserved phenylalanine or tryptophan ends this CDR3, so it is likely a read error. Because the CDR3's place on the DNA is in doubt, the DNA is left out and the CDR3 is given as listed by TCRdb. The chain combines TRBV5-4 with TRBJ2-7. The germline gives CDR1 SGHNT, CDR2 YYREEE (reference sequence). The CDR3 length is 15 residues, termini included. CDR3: CAISSEYGFFYEQYL.

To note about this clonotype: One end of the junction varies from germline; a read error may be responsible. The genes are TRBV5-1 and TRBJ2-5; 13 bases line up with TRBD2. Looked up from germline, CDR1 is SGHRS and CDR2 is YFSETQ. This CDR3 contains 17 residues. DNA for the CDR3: TGCGCCAGCTGTTCCTACGGACTAGCGGGAGAGCAAGAGACCCAGGACTTC. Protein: CASCSYGLAGEQETQDF.

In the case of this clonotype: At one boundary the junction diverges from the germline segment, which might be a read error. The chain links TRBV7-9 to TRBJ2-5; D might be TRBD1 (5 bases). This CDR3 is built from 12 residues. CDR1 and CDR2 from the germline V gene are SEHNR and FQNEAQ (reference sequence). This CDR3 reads CASGKGLEPQYF. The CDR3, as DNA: TGTGCCAGCGGCAAGGGGCTAGAGCCCCAGTACTTC.

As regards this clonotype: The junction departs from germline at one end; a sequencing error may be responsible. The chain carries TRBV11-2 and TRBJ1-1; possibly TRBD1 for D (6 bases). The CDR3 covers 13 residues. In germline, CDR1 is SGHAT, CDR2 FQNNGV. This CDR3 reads CASSLGANIEAFF. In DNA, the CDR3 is TGTGCCAGCAGCTTGGGGGCGAACATTGAAGCATTCTTT.

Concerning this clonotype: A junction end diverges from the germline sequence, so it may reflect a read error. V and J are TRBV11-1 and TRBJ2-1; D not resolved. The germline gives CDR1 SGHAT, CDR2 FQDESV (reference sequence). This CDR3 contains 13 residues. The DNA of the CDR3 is TGTGCCAGCAGCATTGGCTTGAACAATGAGCAGTTGTTC. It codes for CASSIGLNNEQLF.

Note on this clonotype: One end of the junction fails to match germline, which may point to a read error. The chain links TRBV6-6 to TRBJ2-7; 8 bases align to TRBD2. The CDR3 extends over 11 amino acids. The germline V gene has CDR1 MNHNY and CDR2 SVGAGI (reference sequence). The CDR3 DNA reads TGTGCCAGCAGCCGGGGGGGTGAGCAGTATTTC. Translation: CASSRGGEQYF.

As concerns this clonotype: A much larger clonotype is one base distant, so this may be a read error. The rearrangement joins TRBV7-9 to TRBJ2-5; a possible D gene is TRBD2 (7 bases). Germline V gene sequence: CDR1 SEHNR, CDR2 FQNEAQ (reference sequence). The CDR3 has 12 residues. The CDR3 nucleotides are TGTGCCAGCAACAGGGAGGGAGAGATCCAGTACTTC. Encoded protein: CASNREGEIQYF. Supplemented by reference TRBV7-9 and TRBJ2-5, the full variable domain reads DTGVSQNPRHKITKRGQNVTFRCDPISEHNRLYWYRQTLGQGPEFLTYFQNEAQLEKSRLLSDRFSAERPKGSFSTLEIQRTEQGDSAMYLCASNREGEIQYFGPGTRLLVL.

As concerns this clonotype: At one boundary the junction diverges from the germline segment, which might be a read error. Here the CDR3 DNA reads TGTGCCAGCAGCGAAGAAGCTGGAGGATACAATGAGCATTTCTTC. Protein sequence: CASSEEAGGYNEHFF. The chain is built from TRBV6-1 and TRBJ2-1; D might be TRBD2 (5 bases). Germline lookup yields CDR1 MNHNS and CDR2 SASEGT. This CDR3 contains 15 residues.

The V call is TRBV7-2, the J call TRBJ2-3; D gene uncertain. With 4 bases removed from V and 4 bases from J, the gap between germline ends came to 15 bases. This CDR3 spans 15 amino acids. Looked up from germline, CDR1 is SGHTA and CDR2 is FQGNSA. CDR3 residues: CASSYPRQEPDTQYF. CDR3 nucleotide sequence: TGTGCCAGCAGCTATCCTAGACAAGAGCCAGATACGCAGTATTTT.

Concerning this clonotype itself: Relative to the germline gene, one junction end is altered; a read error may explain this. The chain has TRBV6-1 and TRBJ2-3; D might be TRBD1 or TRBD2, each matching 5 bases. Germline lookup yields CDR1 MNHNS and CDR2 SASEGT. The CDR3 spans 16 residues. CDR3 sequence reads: CVSSEIGGHFTDTQYF. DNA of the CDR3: TGTGTCAGCAGTGAAATAGGAGGACACTTCACAGATACGCAGTATTTT.

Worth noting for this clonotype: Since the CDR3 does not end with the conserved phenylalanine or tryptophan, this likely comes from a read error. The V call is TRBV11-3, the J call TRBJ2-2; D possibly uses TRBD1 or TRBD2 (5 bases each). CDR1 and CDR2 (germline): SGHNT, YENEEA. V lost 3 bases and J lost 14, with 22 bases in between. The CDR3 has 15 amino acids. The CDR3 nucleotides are TGTGCCAGCAGCTTGTCCCCCAGGGACGATGCGGAACTGTTTTAT. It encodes CASSLSPRDDAELFY.

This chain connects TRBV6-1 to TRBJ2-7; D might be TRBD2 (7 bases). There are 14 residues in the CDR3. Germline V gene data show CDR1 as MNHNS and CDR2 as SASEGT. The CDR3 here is CVAGKDSGGNEQYF. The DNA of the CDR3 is TGTGTCGCGGGTAAAGACTCGGGGGGCAACGAGCAGTACTTC.

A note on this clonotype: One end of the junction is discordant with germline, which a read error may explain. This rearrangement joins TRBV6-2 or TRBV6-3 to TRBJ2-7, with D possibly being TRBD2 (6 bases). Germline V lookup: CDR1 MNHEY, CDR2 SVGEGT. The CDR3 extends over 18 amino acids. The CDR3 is CASSFTTDVEGGWYEQYF. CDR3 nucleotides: TGTGCTAGCAGTTTCACTACTGACGTGGAGGGAGGCTGGTACGAGCAGTACTTC.

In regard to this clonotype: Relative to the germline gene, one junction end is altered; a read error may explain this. CDR3 sequence reads: CAISLAESYEQYF. CDR3 nucleotides: TGTGCCATCTCCCTCGCGGAGAGCTACGAGCAGTACTTT. The V and J genes are TRBV10-3 and TRBJ2-7, with D unclear. CDR3 length equals 13 residues. Germline lookup yields CDR1 ENHRY and CDR2 SYGVKD.